These 21 T cell receptor beta chains were all obtained from the same sample, sequenced in a study of blood T cell repertoires in COVID-19. The data were produced by immunoSEQ multiplex PCR, yet TCRdb's version contains in-frame clones alone and is incomplete. The sample records a few hundred thousand clones, 90% being singletons. What was sequenced was PBMCs or T cells enriched from blood (not recorded which). These receptors were collected from a woman aged 18-29 years with acute COVID-19.

V usage is TRBV18 and J usage is TRBJ2-7, with TRBD1 identical over 10 bases. The CDR3 has 15 amino acids. V was pared by 3 bases and J by 4 bases, with 6 bases of the junction left unmatched. Germline V CDR1 and CDR2: KGHSH, LQKENI. CDR3 sequence reads: CASSPRGDRGYEQYF. The CDR3 DNA is TGTGCCAGCTCACCGAGAGGGGACAGGGGTTACGAGCAGTACTTC.

The J gene is TRBJ2-5, the V gene TRBV5-8; D gene uncertain. Looked up from germline, CDR1 is SGHTS and CDR2 is YDEGEE. The CDR3 is 14 residues long. V lost 1 base and J 2 bases, leaving 9 bases between the germline ends. CDR3 nucleotides: TGTGCCAGCAGCTTGTATCAGGCACAAGAGACCCAGTACTTC. Its translation: CASSLYQAQETQYF. Supplemented by reference TRBV5-8 and TRBJ2-5, the full variable domain reads EAGVTQSPTHLIKTRGQQATLRCSPISGHTSVYWYQQALGLGLQFLLWYDEGEERNRGNFPPRFSGRQFPNYSSELNVNALELEDSALYLCASSLYQAQETQYFGPGTRLLVL.

The rearrangement uses TRBV6-5 and TRBJ1-2, with TRBD1 matching 11 bases. This CDR3 is built from 14 residues. Germline loops: CDR1 MNHEY, CDR2 SVGAGI. V trimming: 4 bases; J trimming: 7 bases; junction bases outside the gene matches: 5. The CDR3 DNA sequence: TGTGCCAGCAGTTTGGACAGGGGGCAGGGTGGCTACACCTTC. The encoded protein is CASSLDRGQGGYTF.

With respect to this clone: This may stem from a read error, because a much larger clone lies one nucleotide away. At the DNA level, this CDR3 is encoded by other sequences in the same sample as well. J is TRBJ2-7 and V is TRBV7-3, with D possibly being TRBD1 (6 bases). In germline, CDR1 is SGHTA, CDR2 FQGTGA. The CDR3 is made up of 13 amino acids. Trimming removed 3 bases from V and 0 bases from J, with 6 bases in between. Here the CDR3 DNA reads TGTGCCAGCAGCTTGGACAGCTCCTACGAGCAGTACTTC. Its protein is CASSLDSSYEQYF.

The J gene is TRBJ1-1, the V gene TRBV29-1; D is unresolved. The germline gives CDR1 SQVTM, CDR2 ANQGSEA. Trimming took 5 bases from V and 2 from J, leaving 9 bases between them. The CDR3 covers 12 residues. The CDR3 DNA follows: TGCAGCGTTACCCCAGGTAACACTGAAGCTTTCTTT. Amino acids: CSVTPGNTEAFF.

The sample holds a few counts of this clone. Other DNA sequences in the sample encode the same CDR3. The J gene is TRBJ1-5, the V gene TRBV18; TRBD1 might be the D (6 bases). Germline CDR1 KGHSH, CDR2 LQKENI. V gave up 2 bases and J gave up 4 bases, with 9 bases separating them. This CDR3 is 14 amino acids long. The CDR3 reads CASSPGQGNQPQHF. CDR3 nucleotides: TGTGCCAGCTCACCAGGGCAGGGGAATCAGCCCCAGCATTTT. Complete variable domain (other parts from reference TRBV18 and TRBJ1-5): NAGVMQNPRHLVRRRGQEARLRCSPMKGHSHVYWYRQLPEEGLKFMVYLQKENIIDESGMPKERFSAEFPKEGPSILRIQQVVRGDSAAYFCASSPGQGNQPQHFGDGTRLSIL.

This chain connects TRBV9 to TRBJ2-7; TRBD1 is a possible D gene (6 bases). Germline CDR1 reads SGDLS; CDR2 reads YYNGEE. The CDR3 has 16 residues. V was cut by 4 bases and J by 0 bases, with 17 bases left in between. The DNA of the CDR3 is TGTGCCAGCAGCCTAGACACGGCAGGGGACTCCTACGAGCAGTACTTC. Its protein product is CASSLDTAGDSYEQYF. Supplemented by reference TRBV9 and TRBJ2-7, the full variable domain reads DSGVTQTPKHLITATGQRVTLRCSPRSGDLSVYWYQQSLDQGLQFLIQYYNGEERAKGNILERFSAQQFPDLHSELNLSSLELGDSALYFCASSLDTAGDSYEQYFGPGTRLTVT.

The chain joins TRBV9 to TRBJ1-1; D is unresolved. This CDR3 spans 13 amino acids. CDR1 SGDLS and CDR2 YYNGEE come from the germline V gene. Trimming left V 0 bases short and J 3 bases short, with 6 bases between. The CDR3 spells CASSVVPDTEAFF. In DNA form, the CDR3 reads TGTGCCAGCAGCGTAGTCCCTGACACTGAAGCTTTCTTT.

The chain links TRBV5-1 to TRBJ2-1; D unresolved. The germline CDR1 and CDR2 sequences are SGHRS and YFSETQ. Trimming cost V 2 bases and J 5 bases, with 14 bases left between them. There are 15 residues in the CDR3. For the CDR3, the DNA is TGCGCCAGCAGCTTCCGCCCACTTGAAAACAATGAGCAGTTCTTC. Protein product: CASSFRPLENNEQFF.

This clone was seen only a few times. The J gene is TRBJ1-2, the V gene TRBV28, with no clear D. The CDR3 loop spans 12 amino acids. The germline V and J ends were trimmed by 2 bases and 8 bases, with 9 bases remaining between them. Germline V lookup: CDR1 MDHEN, CDR2 SYDVKM. The CDR3 DNA follows: TGTGCCAGCAGTTTAATTGCCCAGGGCTACACCTTC. It specifies CASSLIAQGYTF.

This sequence joins TRBV28 and TRBJ2-5; 8 bases map to TRBD2. The CDR3 has 16 residues. Germline V lookup: CDR1 MDHEN, CDR2 SYDVKM. Unmatched junction bases numbered 13, after V lost 5 bases and J lost 5 bases. The CDR3 reads CASSPLRGLVAETQYF. The CDR3, as DNA: TGTGCCAGCAGTCCGTTAAGGGGACTAGTGGCGGAGACCCAGTACTTC.

The chain recombines TRBV3-1 (or the pseudogene TRBV3-2) with TRBJ2-5; maybe TRBD2 (5 bases). Trimming pared 4 bases from V and 5 bases from J, leaving 23 bases between. The CDR3 is made up of 17 amino acids. Per the germline V gene, CDR1 is LGHDT and CDR2 is YNNKEL (reference sequence). CDR3 in DNA: TGTGCCAGCAGCCGCTACGAGGAGAGGCCAAGAGGGGAGACCCAGTACTTC. This translates into CASSRYEERPRGETQYF.

V and J are TRBV28 and TRBJ2-1; D remains unclear. Germline assignment: CDR1 MDHEN and CDR2 SYDVKM. The CDR3 loop spans 17 amino acids. The V and J ends lost 4 bases and 0 bases respectively, with 16 bases between them. The CDR3 DNA sequence: TGTGCCAGCAGTTCTCGGGTCCTGACGGGCTCCTACAATGAGCAGTTCTTC. Protein: CASSSRVLTGSYNEQFF.

The chain is built from TRBV12-3 or TRBV12-4 and TRBJ1-1; the D is unclear. Trimming pared 5 bases from V and 1 base from J, leaving 8 bases between. The CDR3 loop spans 13 amino acids. The CDR3 nucleotides are TGTGCCAGCAGTGGCATACAGAACACTGAAGCTTTCTTT. It yields the protein CASSGIQNTEAFF.

The V gene is TRBV4-1, the J gene TRBJ2-5; 14 bases match TRBD2. Losses at the gene ends were 4 bases for V and 14 bases for J; bases not matched to a gene: 12. CDR3 length: 15 amino acids. The germline gives CDR1 MGHRA, CDR2 YSYEKL. CDR3 sequence (DNA): TGCGCCAGCAGCCGGGAGGAGACTAGCGGGAGGGCCCTATACTTC. This codes for CASSREETSGRALYF.

CDR3 bases: TGTGCCAGCGGCAGGGGGCAAGAGACCCAGTACTTC. As protein: CASGRGQETQYF. V is TRBV6-5 and J is TRBJ2-5, with TRBD1 matching 7 bases. The CDR3 consists of 12 residues. Germline CDR1 and CDR2: MNHEY and SVGAGI. The trim removed 8 bases at V and 2 bases at J, leaving 2 bases unmatched.

V gene TRBV11-3 combines with J gene TRBJ1-6; 8 bases are shared with TRBD1. V shed 5 bases, J shed 8 bases, and the junction held 8 bases outside the gene matches. This CDR3 is built from 15 residues. Germline CDR1 SGHNT, CDR2 YENEEA. DNA for the CDR3: TGTGCCAGCAGCCTTGACAGGGGAGTGGATTCACCCCTCCACTTT. It codes for CASSLDRGVDSPLHF.

The chain uses TRBV5-1 and TRBJ2-7; TRBD2 agrees at 7 bases. J lost 3 bases, V lost 5 bases, and 11 bases had no gene match. Germline CDR1 and CDR2: SGHRS and YFSETQ. The CDR3 is 15 residues long. DNA of the CDR3: TGCGCCAGCAGAATGAGGGAGGGCCAGAACTACGAGCAGTACTTC. This translates into CASRMREGQNYEQYF.

The chain uses TRBV9 and TRBJ2-3; D is possibly TRBD2 (7 bases). CDR3 length: 16 amino acids. Germline V CDR1 and CDR2: SGDLS, YYNGEE. The V gene lost 3 bases and the J gene lost 2 bases, with 16 bases spanning the gap. CDR3 bases: TGTGCCAGCAGCGGGCGAGCGGGACACCACACAGATACGCAGTATTTT. It is translated as CASSGRAGHHTDTQYF.

J is TRBJ1-3 and V is TRBV30; tentatively, D is TRBD1 (5 bases). This CDR3 region has 14 residues. Germline values: CDR1 GTSNPN, CDR2 SVGIG (reference sequence). The V gene lost 0 bases and the J gene lost 3 bases, with 9 bases spanning the gap. The CDR3 bases are TGTGCCTGGAGTGTACGGGGGGGTGGAAACACCATATATTTT. The encoded protein is CAWSVRGGGNTIYF.

Here the CDR3 DNA reads TGTGCCAGCAGCTTGGGACTAGGAGGAGGAGATACGCAGTATTTT. Residues: CASSLGLGGGDTQYF. The chain uses TRBV5-8 and TRBJ2-3; a weak D match, TRBD2 (6 bases). The V end was cut by 0 bases, the J end by 5 bases, with 13 bases between. The CDR3 runs to 15 residues. The germline V gene has CDR1 SGHTS and CDR2 YDEGEE.